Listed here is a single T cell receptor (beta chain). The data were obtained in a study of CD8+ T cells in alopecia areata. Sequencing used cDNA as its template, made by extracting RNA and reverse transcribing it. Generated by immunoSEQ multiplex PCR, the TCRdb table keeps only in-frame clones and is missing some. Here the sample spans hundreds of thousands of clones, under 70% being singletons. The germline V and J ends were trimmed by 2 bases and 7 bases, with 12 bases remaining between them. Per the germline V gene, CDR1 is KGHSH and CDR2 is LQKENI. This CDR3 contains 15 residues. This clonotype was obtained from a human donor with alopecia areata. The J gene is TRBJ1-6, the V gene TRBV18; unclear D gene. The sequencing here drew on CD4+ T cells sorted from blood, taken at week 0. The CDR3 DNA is TGTGCCAGCTCACCAAAGGAGGCTGGCAATTCACCCCTCCACTTT. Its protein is CASSPKEAGNSPLHF.